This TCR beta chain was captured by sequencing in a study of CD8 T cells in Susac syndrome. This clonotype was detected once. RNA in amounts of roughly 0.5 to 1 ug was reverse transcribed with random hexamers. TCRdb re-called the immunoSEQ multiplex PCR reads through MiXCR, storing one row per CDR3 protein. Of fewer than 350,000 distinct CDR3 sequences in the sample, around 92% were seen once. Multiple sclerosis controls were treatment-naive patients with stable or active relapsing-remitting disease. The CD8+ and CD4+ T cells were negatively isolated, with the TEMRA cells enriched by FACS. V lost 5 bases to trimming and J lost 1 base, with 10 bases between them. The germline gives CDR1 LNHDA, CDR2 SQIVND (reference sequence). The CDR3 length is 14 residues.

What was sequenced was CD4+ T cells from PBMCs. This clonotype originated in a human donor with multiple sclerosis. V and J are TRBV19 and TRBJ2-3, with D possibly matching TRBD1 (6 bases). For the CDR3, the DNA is TGTGCCAGTAGTCAGCGACAGGGCACAGATACGCAGTATTTT. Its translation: CASSQRQGTDTQYF.